Following are 20 T cell receptor beta chains from one sample sequenced in a study of human T cells and chemical hapten exposure (dated by TCRdb to the early 2020s). The sample's time point label is to be understood as: pre-sensitization, week 0. The sample's treatment or condition label is to be understood as: therapeutic diphenylcyclopropenone sensitization with weekly scalp DPC. The library was produced with RACE. For sequencing, a NextSeq 500 was employed. The public sequencing data were trimmed at Q25 with fastp and processed into clonotypes with MiXCR by TCRdb, which kept only in-frame beta chains. Each CDR3 protein appears once, grouped with its most common genes and DNA. Within this sample are a few hundred thousand distinct CDR3 sequences, with around 5.5% of them counted one time only. Roughly 8.2% of the sample comes from the top ten. Here the sequenced sample was whole blood, taken in connection with sensitization to the hapten diphenylcyclopropenone (DPC). These receptors came from a woman younger than 35 with alopecia areata. Some clones in this sample may be carry-over from other donors' samples.

This clonotype was detected only a few times. The chain has TRBV6-1 and TRBJ1-3; unclear D gene. Per the germline V gene, CDR1 is MNHNS and CDR2 is SASEGT. The CDR3 loop spans 14 amino acids. Trimming pared 2 bases from V and 1 base from J, leaving 6 bases between. CDR3 amino acids: CASSERGSGNTIYF. DNA of the CDR3: TGTGCCAGCAGTGAACGGGGTTCTGGAAACACCATATATTTT.

This clonotype was counted a few times. The chain links TRBV5-5 to TRBJ1-1, with a weak D call TRBD1 (5 bases). The V gene lost 4 bases and the J gene lost 4 bases, with 17 bases spanning the gap. Germline V lookup: CDR1 SGHKS, CDR2 YYEKEE (reference sequence). The CDR3 extends over 15 amino acids. In DNA, the CDR3 is TGTGCCAGCAGCAGGGAGTTACATGGGGGCACTGAAGCTTTCTTT. Translated, it gives CASSRELHGGTEAFF.

V and J are TRBV6-6 and TRBJ1-1, with a possible D match to TRBD1 (5 bases). Trimming cost V 2 bases and J 1 base, with 14 bases left between them. The length of the CDR3 is 16 residues. The germline gives CDR1 MNHNY, CDR2 SVGAGI (reference sequence). The CDR3 coding sequence is TGTGCCAGCAGTTACGGGGCAGGGAGAACGAACACTGAAGCTTTCTTT. This translates into CASSYGAGRTNTEAFF.

This clonotype showed up many times. The chain is built from TRBV13 and TRBJ1-1; D not resolved. Looked up from germline, CDR1 is PRHDT and CDR2 is FYEKMQ (reference sequence). The CDR3 spans 15 residues. V shed 3 bases and J shed 2 bases, with 13 bases lying between them. CDR3 residues: CASSLLGGLNTEAFF. Here the CDR3 DNA reads TGTGCCAGCAGCTTGCTGGGCGGTCTCAACACTGAAGCTTTCTTT.

This clonotype was seen a handful of times. The gene calls are TRBV5-1 and TRBJ1-2; TRBD1 agrees at 7 bases. CDR3 length equals 17 residues. CDR1 is SGHRS, CDR2 YFSETQ, per germline. Losses at the gene ends were 1 base for V and 4 bases for J; bases not matched to a gene: 13. CDR3 DNA sequence: TGCGCCAGCAGCTTGTTAGGGGGCGAGACAGTACTCTATGGCTACACCTTC. Translating gives CASSLLGGETVLYGYTF.

This clonotype was detected only a few times. The chain uses TRBV11-2 and TRBJ2-1; the match to TRBD2 covers 9 bases. J was trimmed by 8 bases and V by 5 bases; bases with no gene match: 10. The length of the CDR3 is 15 residues. The germline CDR1 and CDR2 sequences are SGHAT and FQNNGV. CDR3 DNA: TGTGCCAGCAGCCCCCCGTGGCGGGGGGGGCATGAGCAGTTCTTC. It yields the protein CASSPPWRGGHEQFF.

This clonotype was seen repeatedly, ten times or more. The rearrangement joins TRBV3-1 to TRBJ2-7; D gene ambiguous. Trimming removed 0 bases at V and 2 bases at J, with 5 bases between. The germline V gene has CDR1 LGHDT and CDR2 YNNKEL (reference sequence). CDR3 length: 13 amino acids. CDR3 region: CASSQEITYEQYF. The CDR3 DNA follows: TGTGCCAGCAGCCAAGAGATTACCTACGAGCAGTACTTC.

The table lists this clonotype with a few counts. The chain joins TRBV25-1 to TRBJ2-5; TRBD1 agrees at 8 bases. The CDR3 is 13 amino acids. CDR1 is MGHDK and CDR2 is SYGVNS in the germline V gene. The V and J ends lost 6 bases and 4 bases, in that order; junction bases with no gene match: 4. CDR3 sequence reads: CASSETGVETQYF. CDR3 DNA sequence: TGTGCCAGCAGCGAGACAGGGGTAGAGACCCAGTACTTC.

At least ten counts were recorded for this clonotype. The chain carries TRBV29-1 and TRBJ1-1; 7 bases match TRBD1. V shed 3 bases, J shed 1 base, and the junction held 5 bases outside the gene matches. Germline values: CDR1 SQVTM, CDR2 ANQGSEA. CDR3 length: 14 amino acids. The CDR3 here is CSVESRQGNTEAFF. CDR3 DNA sequence: TGCAGCGTTGAGAGCCGACAGGGGAACACTGAAGCTTTCTTT.

The V and J genes are TRBV4-2 and TRBJ1-5; D is possibly TRBD1 (5 bases). Germline lookup yields CDR1 LGHNA and CDR2 YNFKEQ. The CDR3 has 17 amino acids. The V end was cut by 1 base, the J end by 0 bases, with 13 bases between. The CDR3 spells CASSQGAGTDSNQPQHF. The CDR3 DNA reads as TGTGCCAGCAGCCAAGGGGCCGGGACGGATAGCAATCAGCCCCAGCATTTT.

The chain joins TRBV27 to TRBJ2-7; D is possibly TRBD1 or TRBD2 (5 bases each). V gave up 5 bases and J gave up 3 bases, with 11 bases separating them. The CDR3 contains 13 residues. Germline CDR1 and CDR2: MNHEY and SMNVEV (reference sequence). The DNA of the CDR3 is TGTGCCAGCAGTCCCGGGGCCCACTACGAGCAGTACTTC. Residues: CASSPGAHYEQYF.

This clonotype was seen many times. The genes are TRBV29-1 and TRBJ2-2, with D possibly being TRBD1 (6 bases). Per the germline V gene, CDR1 is SQVTM and CDR2 is ANQGSEA. Between the trimmed V and J ends, which lost 7 bases and 4 bases, there was a span of 10 bases. The CDR3 has 12 amino acids. The CDR3 DNA reads as TGCAGCGCATGGACAGTCACCGGGGAGCTGTTTTTT. Protein sequence: CSAWTVTGELFF.

The chain combines TRBV14 with TRBJ2-1; D is unresolved. Trimming removed 1 base at V and 6 bases at J, with 10 bases between. Germline V gene lookup returns CDR1 SGHDN and CDR2 FVKESK. The CDR3 length is 14 residues. The CDR3, as DNA: TGTGCCAGCAGCCAAGTCCCTCTTATCAATGAGCAGTTCTTC. Amino acid sequence: CASSQVPLINEQFF.

V usage is TRBV14 and J usage is TRBJ1-1; no clear D. V was shortened by 4 bases and J by 6 bases, with 15 bases between the two germline ends. The CDR3 is made up of 14 amino acids. The germline V gene has CDR1 SGHDN and CDR2 FVKESK. The CDR3 sequence is CASSPTLGMAEAFF. For the CDR3, the DNA is TGTGCCAGCAGCCCCACATTGGGGATGGCTGAAGCTTTCTTT.

This clonotype was picked up many times. V is TRBV6-6 and J is TRBJ1-6; no firm D call. Per germline, CDR1 MNHNY and CDR2 SVGAGI (reference sequence). This CDR3 has 16 residues. V lost 2 bases and J 2 bases, leaving 10 bases between the germline ends. The CDR3, as DNA: TGTGCCAGCAGTTACAGGACCCACACCTATAATTCACCCCTCCACTTT. Its translation: CASSYRTHTYNSPLHF.

V usage is TRBV15 and J usage is TRBJ2-2; tentatively, D is TRBD1 (6 bases). V dropped 0 bases and J dropped 5 bases, with 16 bases sitting between them. The CDR3 extends over 17 amino acids. CDR1 LNHNV and CDR2 YYDKDF come from the germline V gene (reference sequence). The CDR3: CATSREQDRRSTGELFF. The CDR3 DNA reads TGTGCCACCAGCAGAGAGCAGGACAGAAGAAGTACCGGGGAGCTGTTTTTT.

This clonotype was detected only a few times. The rearrangement joins TRBV9 to TRBJ1-1; possible D gene TRBD1, 5 bases. Germline V lookup: CDR1 SGDLS, CDR2 YYNGEE. CDR3 size: 14 residues. Trimming took off 10 bases at V and 0 bases at J, with 16 bases between the two ends. The CDR3 reads CAGGPCLMNTEAFF. CDR3 sequence (DNA): TGTGCCGGGGGACCGTGCCTAATGAACACTGAAGCTTTCTTT.

This clonotype was recorded many times. The chain couples TRBV25-1 to TRBJ1-4; TRBD1 matches at 8 bases. The CDR3 covers 15 residues. CDR1 MGHDK and CDR2 SYGVNS come from the germline V gene. J lost 8 bases, V lost 4 bases, and 9 bases had no gene match. CDR3 coding DNA: TGTGCCAGCAGTGGTGGGTCAGGGGGCCGGGAAAAACTGTTTTTT. This gives the protein CASSGGSGGREKLFF.

This clonotype showed up many times. The J gene is TRBJ2-4, the V gene TRBV5-1, with TRBD1 matching 9 bases. V lost 0 bases and J lost 8; bases outside the gene matches: 6. Germline CDR1 is SGHRS and CDR2 is YFSETQ. This CDR3 comprises 15 residues. In DNA form, the CDR3 reads TGCGCCAGCAGCTTGGCCGGGACAGGGTATGACATTCAGTACTTC. Translated: CASSLAGTGYDIQYF.

This clonotype was recorded many times. The V and J genes are TRBV9 and TRBJ1-2, with D possibly TRBD1 on 5 matching bases. This CDR3 has 15 amino acids. Per germline, CDR1 SGDLS and CDR2 YYNGEE. Trimming took 0 bases from V and 3 from J, leaving 12 bases between them. CDR3 protein: CASSVVGTGHYGYTF. CDR3 in DNA: TGTGCCAGCAGCGTAGTGGGGACGGGACACTATGGCTACACCTTC.